These T cell receptor beta chains were read from a single sample in a study of spatial heterogeneity in lung cancer. From the 5' RACE reads, TCRdb called clonotypes with MiXCR, one entry per CDR3 protein. Of 45,000 to 65,000 distinct CDR3 sequences listed, less than 9% are singletons. The sample was PBMCs, taken at follow-up. The origin of the receptors is a female donor with early-stage non-small cell lung cancer. CDR3s include the opening cysteine and the closing phenylalanine or tryptophan. D genes are given only for firm matches. A row's size may be missing; if present it is once, few, many or a size class.

CDR3nt,CDR3aa,d_gene,j_gene,len,abundance,v_gene
TGCGCCAGCAGCTTGACAGTGCTCTCTGGGGCCAACGTCCTGACTTTC,CASSLTVLSGANVLTF,.,TRBJ2-6,16,many,TRBV5-1
TGCGCCAGCAGCTTGTTGACAGGGAATTCAAAAAACATTCAGTACTTC,CASSLLTGNSKNIQYF,TRBD1,TRBJ2-4,16,many,TRBV5-1
TGTGCCAGCAGCCAGGAGGACAGGGGGCAGGATAGCTACACCTTC,CASSQEDRGQDSYTF,TRBD1,TRBJ1-2,15,few,TRBV3-1
TGTGCCAGCAGCCGCACTAGCGGGGAGAGGTACGAGCAGTACTTC,CASSRTSGERYEQYF,TRBD2,TRBJ2-7,15,many,TRBV6-2/TRBV6-3
TGCAGTGCTAGAGATCCCGGGGGGGCCTCGAACACCGGGGAGCTGTTTTTT,CSARDPGGASNTGELFF,TRBD2,TRBJ2-2,17,many,TRBV20-1
TGTGCCAGCAGCTTGGGAATCTCCAGGGCCTACAATCAGCCCCAGCATTTT,CASSLGISRAYNQPQHF,.,TRBJ1-5,17,few,TRBV5-6
TGCAGTGCTGGTCGACCCGAGGGACTAGCGGGGCGCACAGATACGCAGTATTTT,CSAGRPEGLAGRTDTQYF,TRBD2,TRBJ2-3,18,few,TRBV20-1
TGTGCCAGCAGTGCCCCGGGACAGGGGGTCTACGAGCAGTACTTC,CASSAPGQGVYEQYF,TRBD1,TRBJ2-7,15,medium-sized,TRBV28
TGTGCCAGCAGCCGCACTAGCGGGGGGAGTCACGGGGAGCTGTTTTTT,CASSRTSGGSHGELFF,TRBD2,TRBJ2-2,16,many,TRBV7-3
TGTGCCAGCAGCTTAGTGACGATACAGACCTCTGGGGCCAACGTCCTGACTTTC,CASSLVTIQTSGANVLTF,.,TRBJ2-6,18,few,TRBV7-9
TGCGCCAGCAGCTGGACAGAGTTAGAGACCCAGTACTTC,CASSWTELETQYF,.,TRBJ2-5,13,many,TRBV5-1
TGTGCCAGCAGAAGACTAGCGGGGGGCTCCAATGAGCAGTTCTTC,CASRRLAGGSNEQFF,TRBD2,TRBJ2-1,15,many,TRBV6-1
TGTGCCAGCAGCCAAGAACAGAGCGGACAGGGCTACACCTTC,CASSQEQSGQGYTF,.,TRBJ1-2,14,.,TRBV3-1
TGTGCCAGCAGCTTGGGGGGAATGGGTGAAAAACTGTTTTTT,CASSLGGMGEKLFF,.,TRBJ1-4,14,.,TRBV12-3/TRBV12-4
TGTGCCAGCAGCTTGGGAAGCTCCTATAATTCACCCCTCCACTTT,CASSLGSSYNSPLHF,.,TRBJ1-6,15,many,TRBV7-9
TGTGTCAGCAGCTTTAGCGGGGGAGCAGGCTACGAGCAGTACTTC,CVSSFSGGAGYEQYF,TRBD2,TRBJ2-7,15,.,TRBV11-2